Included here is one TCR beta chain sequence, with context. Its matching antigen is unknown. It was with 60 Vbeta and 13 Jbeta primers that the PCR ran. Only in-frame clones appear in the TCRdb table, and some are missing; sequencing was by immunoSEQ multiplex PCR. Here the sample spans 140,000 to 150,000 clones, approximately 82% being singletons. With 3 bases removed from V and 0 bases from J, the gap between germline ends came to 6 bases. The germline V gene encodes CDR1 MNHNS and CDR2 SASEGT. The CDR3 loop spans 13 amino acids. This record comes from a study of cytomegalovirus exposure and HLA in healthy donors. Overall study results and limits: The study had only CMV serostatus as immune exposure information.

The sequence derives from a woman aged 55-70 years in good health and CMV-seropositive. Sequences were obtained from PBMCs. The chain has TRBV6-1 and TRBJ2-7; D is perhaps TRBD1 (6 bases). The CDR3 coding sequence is TGTGCCAGCAGTGACAGGGGCTCCTACGAGCAGTACTTC. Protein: CASSDRGSYEQYF.